A single TCR beta chain is shown here with its context. What it binds is unknown. The data derive from a study of T cell repertoires in cytomegalovirus infection. The wider study: CMV infection plus the matching HLA type was flagged by public TCR beta signatures.

TCRdb re-called the reads with MiXCR, one entry per CDR3 protein. The sample carries 900,000 to 950,000 distinct CDR3 sequences, approximately 32% recorded once. The CDR3 is made up of 18 amino acids. V was shortened by 1 base and J by 6 bases, with 21 bases between the two germline ends. From germline, CDR1 is SGHVS and CDR2 FNYEAQ. This material consisted of cultured CD8+ T cells from PBMCs, taken from culture after CMV antigen stimulation. V and J are TRBV7-6 and TRBJ1-4, with D possibly being TRBD1 (5 bases). The sequence was obtained from a human donor in good health (CMV status not recorded). Some clones in this sample may be carry-over from other donors' samples. CDR3 DNA: TGTGCCAGCAGCTTAGGGCGAGGGACGGCGTCGCCGGATGAAAAACTGTTTTTT. It yields the protein CASSLGRGTASPDEKLFF. The full variable domain, in which reference TRBV7-6 and TRBJ1-4 provide the parts outside the CDR3, is GAGVSQSPRYKVTKRGQDVALRCDPISGHVSLYWYRQALGQGPEFLTYFNYEAQQDKSGLPNDRFSAERPEGSISTLTIQRTEQRDSAMYRCASSLGRGTASPDEKLFFGSGTQLSVL.